This T cell receptor (beta chain) was sequenced in a study of identical twins. Notes on the study in general: Reduced insertions were recorded for abundant cord blood beta clonotypes, with no such pattern in memory repertoires. Twins shared beta out-of-frame sequences in excess, but this excess was weaker. Alpha sequences out of frame and shared by twins had excess low generation probability.

This clonotype turned up a few times. Its antigen is currently unknown. This CDR3 has 12 residues. Germline V lookup: CDR1 MNHEY, CDR2 SVGEGT. The junction had 3 bases not matched to a gene; V was cut back by 6 bases and J by 9 bases. TCRdb ran MiXCR on the 5' RACE reads and lists one entry per CDR3 protein. The sample records about 720,000 distinct CDR3 sequences, 8.5% to 9.5% being singletons. The sample was also linked to a second study, of yellow fever vaccine responses in identical twins. Per that study: A vaccine T cell response that seemed partly convergent and partly personalized was reported in twins.

V gene TRBV6-2 or TRBV6-3 combines with J gene TRBJ2-7; 12 bases line up with TRBD2. This receptor was taken from a woman in her late teens or twenties in good health. The sequenced sample was PBMCs. The CDR3 is CASSATSGRQYF. As DNA, the CDR3 is TGTGCCAGCAGCGCGACTAGCGGGAGGCAGTACTTC.